This entry lists 25 T cell receptor beta chains sequenced from one sample in a study of OX40 agonist ivuxolimab in advanced cancers. Sequencing used immunoSEQ multiplex PCR; TCRdb keeps in-frame clones, though not all of them. The sample contains tens of thousands of clones, 81% of which appear only once. The sample in question was CD4+ or CD8+ T cells sorted from blood, obtained in a trial of the OX40 agonist ivuxolimab. These receptors were taken from an adult with an advanced solid tumor such as melanoma, head and neck, liver or kidney cancer.

The chain uses TRBV27 and TRBJ1-4; D gene uncertain. Germline V gene lookup returns CDR1 MNHEY and CDR2 SMNVEV (reference sequence). Trimming took 3 bases from V and 4 from J, leaving 15 bases between them. This CDR3 contains 16 residues. The chain's CDR3 is CASSFTPRSSNEKLFF. The CDR3 nucleotides read TGTGCCAGCAGTTTCACTCCCCGCAGTAGTAATGAAAAACTGTTTTTT.

The chain links TRBV29-1 to TRBJ2-3; the D is unclear. The germline V gene encodes CDR1 SQVTM and CDR2 ANQGSEA. Trimming removed 5 bases at V and 4 bases at J, with 25 bases between. The CDR3 covers 17 residues. The CDR3 nucleotides read TGCAGCGTTCACCGAATTGGGTCAAGACTGGGTTCAGATACGCAGTATTTT. Translating gives CSVHRIGSRLGSDTQYF.

This rearrangement joins TRBV28 to TRBJ2-3, with 9 bases that match TRBD2. The trim removed 3 bases at V and 9 bases at J, leaving 7 bases unmatched. The CDR3 totals 14 residues. Germline CDR1 and CDR2: MDHEN and SYDVKM. The CDR3 sequence: CASSFISGGGTQYF. CDR3 DNA: TGTGCCAGCAGTTTTATTAGCGGGGGAGGGACGCAGTATTTT.

The CDR3 loop is CASSLWAATNYGYTF. As DNA, the CDR3 is TGTGCCAGCAGCTTGTGGGCGGCCACTAACTATGGCTACACCTTC. The V and J genes are TRBV5-4 and TRBJ1-2, with D uncertain. Germline V lookup: CDR1 SGHNT, CDR2 YYREEE (reference sequence). V gave up 1 base and J gave up 0 bases, with 10 bases separating them. The CDR3 loop spans 15 amino acids.

The chain uses TRBV5-1 and TRBJ1-2; D is ambiguous. Trimming stripped 2 bases from V and 5 bases from J, with 16 bases between. Germline CDR1 is SGHRS and CDR2 is YFSETQ. This CDR3 region has 15 residues. The CDR3, as DNA: TGCGCCAGCAGCTTTGCCGAACAGCAGGTATATGGCTACACCTTC. This codes for CASSFAEQQVYGYTF.

The genes are TRBV2 and TRBJ2-2; 7 bases line up with TRBD1. The CDR3 contains 18 residues. Germline CDR1 is SNHLY and CDR2 is FYNNEI. The J segment lost 6 bases and the V segment lost 4 bases, leaving 17 bases of the junction unmatched. CDR3 in amino acids: CASSAPLTSRGSSGELFF. The CDR3 nucleotides are TGTGCCAGCAGTGCCCCCTTAACATCCAGGGGGTCTTCCGGGGAGCTGTTTTTT.

This clone was recorded only once. This chain uses TRBV19 with TRBJ1-2, with D perhaps TRBD1 (6 bases). V lost 1 base and J lost 4, with 10 bases in between. Germline V CDR1 and CDR2: LNHDA, SQIVND (reference sequence). The CDR3 runs 14 residues. In nucleotides, the CDR3 is TGTGCCAGTAGTATAGCCGCACAGGGCTATGGCTACACCTTC. It translates to CASSIAAQGYGYTF.

The V gene is TRBV19, the J gene TRBJ1-5; D not certain. The CDR3 length is 12 residues. CDR1 and CDR2 from the germline V gene are LNHDA and SQIVND (reference sequence). V was shortened by 2 bases and J by 4 bases, with 3 bases between the two germline ends. The CDR3 protein is CASSIYNQPQHF. As DNA, the CDR3 is TGTGCCAGTAGTATATATAATCAGCCCCAGCATTTT.

The CDR3 region has the DNA TGTGCCAGCAGCTTGATGTCCCGGTTCCTCAATGAGCAGTTCTTC. The encoded protein is CASSLMSRFLNEQFF. The gene calls are TRBV5-5 and TRBJ2-1; D ambiguous. CDR3 length: 15 residues. The germline CDR1 and CDR2 sequences are SGHKS and YYEKEE (reference sequence). V lost 1 base and J lost 6, with 14 bases in between.

The CDR3 here is CASTNRGLATDTQYF. The CDR3 DNA sequence: TGTGCCAGTACCAATCGGGGACTAGCGACCGATACGCAGTATTTT. The V call is TRBV19, the J call TRBJ2-3, with TRBD2 matching over 10 bases. This CDR3 is built from 15 residues. J lost 6 bases, V lost 7 bases, and 10 bases had no gene match. Germline V gives CDR1 LNHDA, CDR2 SQIVND (reference sequence).

This chain joins TRBV29-1 and TRBJ2-1; 12 bases match TRBD2. In germline, CDR1 is SQVTM, CDR2 ANQGSEA. The CDR3 is 13 amino acids. V shed 7 bases and J 7 bases; nucleotides not matched to a gene: 5. Here the CDR3 DNA reads TGCAGCGCAACTAGCGGGAGGTTTAATGAGCAGTTCTTC. This gives the protein CSATSGRFNEQFF.

The chain combines TRBV19 with TRBJ2-1, with 9 bases identical to TRBD2. In germline, CDR1 is LNHDA, CDR2 SQIVND (reference sequence). The J segment lost 6 bases and the V segment lost 3 bases, leaving 9 bases of the junction unmatched. There are 16 residues in the CDR3. The CDR3 protein is CASSIPPGTSPNEQFF. DNA for the CDR3: TGTGCCAGTAGTATCCCCCCCGGGACTAGCCCCAATGAGCAGTTCTTC.

V is TRBV2 and J is TRBJ1-6; 8 nucleotides align to TRBD1. V gave up 7 bases and J gave up 6 bases; unmatched junction bases: 8. The germline V gene encodes CDR1 SNHLY and CDR2 FYNNEI. The CDR3 has 15 residues. The CDR3 reads CASKWSRGLNSPLHF. The CDR3 DNA reads TGTGCCAGCAAGTGGAGCAGGGGGCTTAATTCACCCCTCCACTTT.

In this sample, this clone turned up a few times. The chain carries TRBV4-1 and TRBJ2-1; perhaps TRBD2 as D (5 bases). Germline V gives CDR1 MGHRA, CDR2 YSYEKL. Trimming stripped 5 bases from V and 8 bases from J, with 22 bases between. The CDR3 runs to 16 residues. The CDR3 reads CASSSRTATITDEQFF. DNA for the CDR3: TGCGCCAGCAGCAGTAGGACTGCAACGATTACCGATGAGCAGTTCTTC.

This chain connects TRBV18 to TRBJ1-1; a possible D gene is TRBD1 (5 bases). The CDR3 has 13 residues. V was shortened by 3 bases and J by 3 bases, with 8 bases between the two germline ends. Germline values: CDR1 KGHSH, CDR2 LQKENI. CDR3 region: CASSPGLDTEAFF. The CDR3 bases are TGTGCCAGCTCACCGGGGCTGGACACTGAAGCTTTCTTT.

The table lists this clone with a few counts. This chain connects TRBV7-8 to TRBJ1-1, with 10 nucleotides matching TRBD1. The CDR3 contains 14 residues. V lost 4 bases to trimming and J lost 7 bases; unmatched junction nucleotides: 6. Per germline, CDR1 SGHVS and CDR2 FQNEAQ. The CDR3 nucleotides are TGTGCCAGCAGCTCCCGACAGGGGGCCCATGAAGCTTTCTTT. Translation gives CASSSRQGAHEAFF. The variable domain in full, with the rest retrieved from reference TRBV7-8 and TRBJ1-1, is GAGVSQSPRYKVAKRGQDVALRCDPISGHVSLFWYQQALGQGPEFLTYFQNEAQLDKSGLPSDRFFAERPEGSVSTLKIQRTQQEDSAVYLCASSSRQGAHEAFFGQGTRLTVV.

This clone was seen many times. The rearrangement joins TRBV28 to TRBJ1-4; 8 nucleotides line up with TRBD1. Germline loops: CDR1 MDHEN, CDR2 SYDVKM. The CDR3 contains 14 residues. Trimming at V came to 5 bases and at J to 8 bases, leaving 7 bases not matched to a gene. As DNA, the CDR3 is TGTGCCAGCAGTCCCGGACAGGGAAGGGAAAAACTGTTTTTT. This sequence encodes CASSPGQGREKLFF. Looking up the rest from reference TRBV28 and TRBJ1-4 gives the full variable domain: DVKVTQSSRYLVKRTGEKVFLECVQDMDHENMFWYRQDPGLGLRLIYFSYDVKMKEKGDIPEGYSVSREKKERFSLILESASTNQTSMYLCASSPGQGREKLFFGSGTQLSVL.

The CDR3 DNA follows: TGTGCCAGCAGCTTTGGGACAGCAATCAATGAGCAGTTCTTC. Its protein product is CASSFGTAINEQFF. V gene TRBV7-9 combines with J gene TRBJ2-1, with 7 positions matching TRBD1. CDR1 and CDR2 from the germline V gene are SEHNR and FQNEAQ (reference sequence). The CDR3 sequence is 14 residues long. The trim removed 3 bases at V and 6 bases at J, leaving 5 bases unmatched.

V and J are TRBV7-9 and TRBJ2-2, with 9 bases matching TRBD2. The junction had 6 bases not matched to a gene; V was cut back by 5 bases and J by 5 bases. The germline V gene has CDR1 SEHNR and CDR2 FQNEAQ (reference sequence). CDR3 length: 15 amino acids. The CDR3 sequence is CASSPGLASTGELFF. DNA for the CDR3: TGTGCCAGCAGCCCTGGACTAGCGTCGACCGGGGAGCTGTTTTTT.

This clone was counted between two and nine times. This chain uses TRBV4-3 with TRBJ2-1, with a tentative D call TRBD2 (6 bases). V was cut by 0 bases and J by 3 bases, with 12 bases left in between. This CDR3 has 16 amino acids. Germline CDR1 and CDR2: LGHNA and YSLEER. CDR3 residues: CASSQDFGGGYNEQFF. DNA of the CDR3: TGCGCCAGCAGCCAAGATTTCGGGGGTGGCTACAATGAGCAGTTCTTC.

This chain links TRBV7-9 with TRBJ1-1; D call uncertain. The V end lost 5 bases, the J end lost 0 bases, and 7 bases lay between the germline ends. Germline V gene lookup returns CDR1 SEHNR and CDR2 FQNEAQ (reference sequence). This CDR3 comprises 13 residues. The CDR3 loop reads CASSLDMNTEAFF. The DNA of the CDR3 is TGTGCCAGCAGCCTTGACATGAACACTGAAGCTTTCTTT.

The J gene is TRBJ1-2, the V gene TRBV18; D not resolved. This CDR3 is built from 14 residues. From germline, CDR1 is KGHSH and CDR2 LQKENI. Trimming removed 3 bases at V and 4 bases at J, with 12 bases between. CDR3 bases: TGTGCCAGCTCACCCTCGGGTATTAGCTATGGCTACACCTTC. Its protein product is CASSPSGISYGYTF.

This clone was recorded only once. This sequence joins TRBV10-2 and TRBJ2-4; TRBD1 aligns across 9 bases. The CDR3 loop spans 16 amino acids. The trim removed 5 bases at V and 3 bases at J, leaving 8 bases unmatched. Germline V gene data show CDR1 as WSHSY and CDR2 as SAAADI. CDR3 region: CASSPRDREGKNIQYF. The CDR3 region has the DNA TGCGCCAGCAGTCCTCGGGACAGGGAAGGCAAAAACATTCAGTACTTC.

V is TRBV11-2 and J is TRBJ1-2; D unclear. The ends were cut back, 1 base at V and 4 bases at J, with 10 bases in the middle. CDR3 length: 14 amino acids. Looked up from germline, CDR1 is SGHAT and CDR2 is FQNNGV. CDR3 nucleotide sequence: TGTGCCAGCAGCTTAGCGGTTCGAATCTATGGCTACACCTTC. It codes for CASSLAVRIYGYTF.

This sequence joins TRBV4-3 and TRBJ2-1; TRBD2 matches at 8 bases. The V and J ends lost 4 bases and 7 bases, in that order; junction bases with no gene match: 9. This CDR3 has 15 amino acids. The germline V gene encodes CDR1 LGHNA and CDR2 YSLEER. For the CDR3, the DNA is TGCGCCAGCAGCCTAATAAGCGGGAGCCGGAATGAGCAGTTCTTC. It codes for CASSLISGSRNEQFF.